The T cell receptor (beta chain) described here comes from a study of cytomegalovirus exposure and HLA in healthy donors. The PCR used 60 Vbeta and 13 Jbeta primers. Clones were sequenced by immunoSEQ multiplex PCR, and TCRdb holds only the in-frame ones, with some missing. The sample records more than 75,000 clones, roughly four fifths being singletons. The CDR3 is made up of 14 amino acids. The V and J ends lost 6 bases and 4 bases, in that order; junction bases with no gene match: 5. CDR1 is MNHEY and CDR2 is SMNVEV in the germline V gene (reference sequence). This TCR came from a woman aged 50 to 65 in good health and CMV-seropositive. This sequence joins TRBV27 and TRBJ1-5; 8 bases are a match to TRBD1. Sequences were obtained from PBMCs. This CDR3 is CASSFQGANQPQHF. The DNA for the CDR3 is TGTGCCAGCAGCTTTCAGGGGGCAAATCAGCCCCAGCATTTT.